These 22 T cell receptor beta chains share one sample of origin, sequenced in a study of liver allograft versus peripheral blood T cells (dated by TCRdb to 2019 to 2021). For the study in its entirety: The study compared T cell receptor repertoires found within transplanted livers against repertoires in the peripheral blood of liver transplant recipients.

The run used an Illumina MiSeq. Using fastp trimming at Q25 and MiXCR clonotype assembly, TCRdb reanalyzed the public sequencing data and kept in-frame beta chains. For every CDR3 protein sequence, its rows merge into one entry that carries the most common genes and DNA. Recorded for this sample are 13,000 or so distinct CDR3 sequences; approximately 19% of them occurred a single time. In total, the top ten clones hold less than 15% of the sample. These receptors all come from a human patient who had a liver transplant. After transplantation, some T cells may belong to the graft donor instead of the recipient.

At least ten counts were recorded for this clonotype. This rearrangement joins TRBV27 to TRBJ2-1; D remains unclear. The CDR3 spans 15 residues. The germline gives CDR1 MNHEY, CDR2 SMNVEV (reference sequence). V lost 4 bases and J lost 1, with 11 bases in between. In DNA, the CDR3 is TGTGCCAGCAGTTCCCCGGTAGGGTCCTACAATGAGCAGTTCTTC. Protein product: CASSSPVGSYNEQFF.

Note on this clonotype: This may be a read error: a much more frequent sequence differs by one nucleotide. The gene calls are TRBV6-5 and TRBJ1-2; 7 bases line up with TRBD1. The length of the CDR3 is 16 residues. Per germline, CDR1 MNHEY and CDR2 SVGAGI. The CDR3 loop reads CASSGMAGGRLSGYAF. CDR3 coding DNA: TGTGCCAGCAGTGGAATGGCAGGGGGAAGGTTGAGTGGCTACGCCTTC.

This clonotype came up a few times. The V gene is TRBV5-4, the J gene TRBJ2-1; D perhaps matches TRBD2 (6 bases). This CDR3 contains 13 residues. V shed 4 bases and J shed 7 bases, with 12 bases lying between them. The germline V gene has CDR1 SGHNT and CDR2 YYREEE (reference sequence). This CDR3 reads CASSPAGGNEQFF. The CDR3 DNA reads TGTGCCAGCAGCCCTGCCGGAGGGAATGAGCAGTTCTTC.

This clonotype was seen a few times. This chain links TRBV5-5 with TRBJ1-5; no clear D gene. In germline, CDR1 is SGHKS, CDR2 YYEKEE (reference sequence). V was pared by 0 bases and J by 2 bases, with 9 bases between. The CDR3 runs to 15 residues. The CDR3 nucleotides are TGTGCCAGCAGCTTGGAAGGAGCGGGCAATCAGCCCCAGCATTTT. It translates to CASSLEGAGNQPQHF.

The chain recombines TRBV14 with TRBJ1-2, with unresolved D. V was shortened by 3 bases and J by 3 bases, with 8 bases between the two germline ends. Germline loops: CDR1 SGHDN, CDR2 FVKESK. The CDR3 is 13 residues long. The CDR3 bases are TGTGCCAGCAGCCAGCGTCGCTACTATGGCTACACCTTC. This gives the protein CASSQRRYYGYTF.

This clonotype was picked up many times. The J gene is TRBJ1-6, the V gene TRBV18; D perhaps matches TRBD1 (5 bases). With 2 bases removed from V and 6 bases from J, the gap between germline ends came to 14 bases. This CDR3 has 16 amino acids. Germline lookup yields CDR1 KGHSH and CDR2 LQKENI. The CDR3, as DNA: TGTGCCAGCTCACCAAACCTCAGGGATCTTAATTCACCCCTCCACTTT. It codes for CASSPNLRDLNSPLHF.

This clonotype was detected once. The rearrangement links TRBV20-1 to TRBJ2-1, with D unclear. Looked up from germline, CDR1 is DFQATT and CDR2 is SNEGSKA (reference sequence). V gave up 1 base and J gave up 8 bases, with 9 bases separating them. The CDR3 contains 12 residues. In DNA, the CDR3 is TGCAGTGCTAGAGCTGACTTTGATGAGCAGTTCTTC. This encodes CSARADFDEQFF.

The rearrangement uses TRBV5-4 and TRBJ2-7; D remains unclear. Germline-derived CDR1 and CDR2 are SGHNT and YYREEE (reference sequence). There are 14 residues in the CDR3. Trimming shortened V by 1 base and J by 6 bases, and 14 bases separated the two germline ends. CDR3 DNA: TGTGCCAGCAGCTTGATCGGCAGTAAAGGCGAGCAGTACTTC. Translating gives CASSLIGSKGEQYF.

This clonotype occurred many times. V and J are TRBV6-5 and TRBJ2-2; 9 bases are shared with TRBD1. The CDR3 sequence is 14 residues long. CDR1 MNHEY and CDR2 SVGAGI come from the germline V gene. With 4 bases clipped from V and 6 bases from J, the junction kept 3 bases outside the gene matches. The CDR3: CASSWGTGPGELFF. DNA of the CDR3: TGTGCCAGCAGTTGGGGGACAGGGCCCGGGGAGCTGTTTTTT.

This clonotype is medium-sized. The chain joins TRBV29-1 to TRBJ1-1; D remains ambiguous. Between the trimmed V and J ends, which lost 6 bases and 0 bases, there was a span of 14 bases. CDR3 length: 14 amino acids. Looked up from germline, CDR1 is SQVTM and CDR2 is ANQGSEA. CDR3 loop: CSVMRRTMNTEAFF. The CDR3 DNA follows: TGCAGCGTGATGAGGAGAACTATGAACACTGAAGCTTTCTTT. Based on the CDR3 plus reference TRBV29-1 and TRBJ1-1, the full variable domain is SAVISQKPSRDICQRGTSLTIQCQVDSQVTMMFWYRQQPGQSLTLIATANQGSEATYESGFVIDKFPISRPNLTFSTLTVSNMSPEDSSIYLCSVMRRTMNTEAFFGQGTRLTVV.

This clonotype was observed a handful of times. V is TRBV12-3 or TRBV12-4 and J is TRBJ1-2, with D maybe TRBD1 (5 bases). CDR3 length: 14 residues. V was clipped by 3 bases and J by 4 bases, with 12 bases between them. CDR3 sequence (DNA): TGTGCCAGCAGTTTGACAGTTGCAGTCTATGGCTACACCTTC. Translating gives CASSLTVAVYGYTF.

Judged by abundance, this clonotype is medium-sized. The chain links TRBV19 to TRBJ1-1; D gene uncertain. Germline CDR1 and CDR2: LNHDA and SQIVND (reference sequence). The V end lost 4 bases, the J end lost 2 bases, and 11 bases lay between the germline ends. CDR3 length: 14 residues. This CDR3 is CASSTRGYNTEAFF. DNA of the CDR3: TGTGCCAGTAGTACTCGAGGCTACAACACTGAAGCTTTCTTT.

This clonotype is categorized as medium-sized. The chain recombines TRBV29-1 with TRBJ2-5; D is uncertain. V gave up 2 bases and J gave up 2 bases, with 9 bases separating them. This CDR3 has 13 amino acids. CDR1 and CDR2 (germline): SQVTM, ANQGSEA. The CDR3 loop reads CSVEQHGQETQYF. The DNA for the CDR3 is TGCAGCGTTGAACAGCATGGGCAAGAGACCCAGTACTTC.

This clonotype qualifies as medium-sized. The rearrangement joins TRBV18 to TRBJ1-6; tentative D call: TRBD1 (5 bases). Germline V gene sequence: CDR1 KGHSH, CDR2 LQKENI. The CDR3 consists of 14 residues. The V end was cut by 1 base, the J end by 4 bases, with 5 bases between. In nucleotides, the CDR3 is TGTGCCAGCTCACCACGACAGTATAATTCACCCCTCCACTTT. Translating gives CASSPRQYNSPLHF.

As to this clonotype: A much larger clone lies a single base off, so this may be a read error. The J gene is TRBJ2-1, the V gene TRBV19, with TRBD2 matching over 8 bases. Trimming took 8 bases from V and 7 from J; bases not matched to a gene: 16. The CDR3 is 16 residues long. Germline CDR1 is LNHDA and CDR2 is SQIVND (reference sequence). As DNA, the CDR3 is TGTGCCAGTGCCCAACTGGGGCGGGGGGCAGGGAATGAGCAGTTCTTC. Translating gives CASAQLGRGAGNEQFF.

This clonotype was detected many times. This chain links TRBV27 with TRBJ2-2; no clear D gene. Germline V lookup: CDR1 MNHEY, CDR2 SMNVEV (reference sequence). V dropped 3 bases and J dropped 5 bases, with 7 bases sitting between them. The CDR3 covers 13 residues. CDR3 nucleotides: TGTGCCAGCAGTTTCGGGCAGACCGGGGAGCTGTTTTTT. This sequence encodes CASSFGQTGELFF.

This clonotype was detected only a few times. The chain joins TRBV12-3 or TRBV12-4 to TRBJ2-7, with 13 bases identical to TRBD2. With 6 bases clipped from V and 4 bases from J, the junction kept 9 bases outside the gene matches. CDR3 length: 16 residues. CDR3 loop: CASSRPGLAGLYEQYF. The CDR3 DNA reads as TGTGCCAGCAGCCGACCGGGACTAGCGGGACTTTACGAGCAGTACTTC.

This chain's CDR3 is CAWGQGWQPQHF. In DNA, the CDR3 is TGTGCCTGGGGGCAGGGTTGGCAGCCCCAGCATTTT. The chain carries TRBV30 and TRBJ1-5, with D possibly matching TRBD1 (5 bases). V was cut by 5 bases and J by 7 bases, with 12 bases left in between. Per germline, CDR1 GTSNPN and CDR2 SVGIG (reference sequence). The length of the CDR3 is 12 residues.

The rearrangement links TRBV20-1 to TRBJ1-1, with a tentative D call TRBD1 (6 bases). CDR1 and CDR2 from the germline V gene are DFQATT and SNEGSKA (reference sequence). The germline V and J ends were trimmed by 0 bases and 7 bases, with 24 bases remaining between them. This CDR3 comprises 17 residues. CDR3 nucleotide sequence: TGCAGTGCTAGAGATCCTTTAATTAGCGGGGGCAGGGGTGAAGCTTTCTTT. As protein: CSARDPLISGGRGEAFF.

The V gene is TRBV28, the J gene TRBJ2-3; D gene unclear. V gave up 5 bases and J gave up 5 bases, with 17 bases separating them. The germline CDR1 and CDR2 sequences are MDHEN and SYDVKM. The length of the CDR3 is 15 residues. CDR3 DNA sequence: TGTGCCAGCAGTCGCATACCGGTCGAGGAAGATACGCAGTATTTT. Its translation: CASSRIPVEEDTQYF.

The chain's CDR3 is CAISEPELYEQYF. CDR3 DNA: TGTGCCATCAGTGAGCCGGAACTCTACGAGCAGTACTTC. The V call is TRBV10-3, the J call TRBJ2-7; D call uncertain. The CDR3 is made up of 13 amino acids. V lost 2 bases and J 3 bases, leaving 8 bases between the germline ends. The germline gives CDR1 ENHRY, CDR2 SYGVKD.

This clonotype was observed at least ten times. This rearrangement joins TRBV10-3 to TRBJ2-3, with D perhaps being TRBD1 or TRBD2 (6 bases each). Germline values: CDR1 ENHRY, CDR2 SYGVKD. The CDR3 totals 13 residues. Trimming took off 3 bases at V and 9 bases at J, with 13 bases between the two ends. DNA for the CDR3: TGTGCCATCAGTGACACGGGGGCCTGGACGCAGTATTTT. Translated, it gives CAISDTGAWTQYF.